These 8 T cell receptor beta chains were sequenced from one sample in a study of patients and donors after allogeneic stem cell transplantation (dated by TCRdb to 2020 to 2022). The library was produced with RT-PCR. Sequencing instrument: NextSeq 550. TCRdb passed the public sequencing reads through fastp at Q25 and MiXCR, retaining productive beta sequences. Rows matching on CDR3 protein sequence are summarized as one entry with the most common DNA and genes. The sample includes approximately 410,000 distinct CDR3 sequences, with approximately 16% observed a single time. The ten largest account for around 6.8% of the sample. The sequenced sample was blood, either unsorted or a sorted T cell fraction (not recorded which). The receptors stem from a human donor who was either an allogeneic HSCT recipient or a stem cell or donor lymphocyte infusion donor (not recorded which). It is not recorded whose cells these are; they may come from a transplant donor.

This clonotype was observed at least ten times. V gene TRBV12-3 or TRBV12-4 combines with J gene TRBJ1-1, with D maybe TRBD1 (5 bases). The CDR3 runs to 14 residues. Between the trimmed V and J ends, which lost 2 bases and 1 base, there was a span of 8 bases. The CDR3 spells CASSLLGGNTEAFF. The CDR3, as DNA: TGTGCCAGCAGTTTATTGGGGGGGAACACTGAAGCTTTCTTT.

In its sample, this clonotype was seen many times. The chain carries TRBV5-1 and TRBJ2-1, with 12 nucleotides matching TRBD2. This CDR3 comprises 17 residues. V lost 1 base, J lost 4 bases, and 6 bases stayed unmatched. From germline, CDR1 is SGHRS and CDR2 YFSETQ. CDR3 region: CASSLPSGRAGYNEQFF. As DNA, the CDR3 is TGCGCCAGCAGCTTGCCTAGCGGGAGGGCCGGGTACAATGAGCAGTTCTTC.

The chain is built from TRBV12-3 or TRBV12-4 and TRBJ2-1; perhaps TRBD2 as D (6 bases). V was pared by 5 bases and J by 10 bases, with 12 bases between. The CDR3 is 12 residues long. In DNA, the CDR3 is TGTGCCAGCAGTGCACCCGGGGGAGAGCAGTTCTTC. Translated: CASSAPGGEQFF.

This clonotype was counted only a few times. CDR3 amino acids: CASSQDALRSGNTIYF. The CDR3 region has the DNA TGCGCCAGCAGCCAAGACGCGCTCCGCTCTGGAAACACCATATATTTT. The genes are TRBV4-3 and TRBJ1-3; D gene unclear. The CDR3 extends over 16 amino acids. V gave up 0 bases and J gave up 0 bases, with 9 bases separating them. The germline gives CDR1 LGHNA, CDR2 YSLEER.

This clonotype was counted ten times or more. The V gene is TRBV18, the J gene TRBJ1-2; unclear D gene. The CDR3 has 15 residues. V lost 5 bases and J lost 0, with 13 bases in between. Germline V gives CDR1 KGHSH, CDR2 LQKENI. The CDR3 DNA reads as TGTGCCAGCTCATTATCGTCCCAAGCTAACTATGGCTACACCTTC. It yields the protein CASSLSSQANYGYTF.

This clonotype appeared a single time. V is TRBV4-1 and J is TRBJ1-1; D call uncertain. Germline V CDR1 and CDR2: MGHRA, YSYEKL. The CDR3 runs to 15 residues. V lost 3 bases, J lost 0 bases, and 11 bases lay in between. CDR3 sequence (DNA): TGCGCCAGCAGCCATTCGGGGTTGATGAACACTGAAGCTTTCTTT. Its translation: CASSHSGLMNTEAFF.

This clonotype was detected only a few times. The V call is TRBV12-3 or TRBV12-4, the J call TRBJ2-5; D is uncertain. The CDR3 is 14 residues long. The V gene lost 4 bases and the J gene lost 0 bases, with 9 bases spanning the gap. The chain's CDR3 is CASSSDANQETQYF. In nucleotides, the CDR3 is TGTGCCAGCAGTTCAGACGCGAACCAAGAGACCCAGTACTTC.

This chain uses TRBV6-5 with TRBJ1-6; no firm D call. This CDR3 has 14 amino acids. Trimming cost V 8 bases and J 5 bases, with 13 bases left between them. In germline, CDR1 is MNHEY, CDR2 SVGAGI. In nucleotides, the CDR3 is TGTGCCAGCGGTTGGCGGCGGAATAATTCACCCCTCCACTTT. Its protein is CASGWRRNNSPLHF.